This is a list of T cell receptor beta chains from one sample in a study of OX40 agonist ivuxolimab in advanced cancers. Only in-frame clones appear in the TCRdb table, and some are missing; sequencing was by immunoSEQ multiplex PCR. Of about 97,000 clones in the sample, about 90% were seen once. The sequencing here drew on CD4+ or CD8+ T cells sorted from blood, taken in a trial of the OX40 agonist ivuxolimab. These receptors all come from an adult with an advanced solid tumor such as melanoma, head and neck, liver or kidney cancer. CDR3s include the opening cysteine and the closing phenylalanine or tryptophan. The order of the fields is J gene, V gene, D gene, clone size, CDR3 DNA, CDR3 protein. A D gene is named only where the DNA matches it firmly. Size tells how often a clone was seen (once, few, many) or the class of an expanded clone, and some rows leave it out.

TRBJ2-1,TRBV12-5,.,.,TGTGCTAGTGGTTTGGCCACGGGGGGCCATGAGCAGTTCTTC,CASGLATGGHEQFF
TRBJ2-7,TRBV6-1,.,.,TGTGCCACCCGTACAGGGCTTCTCTACGAGCAGTACTTC,CATRTGLLYEQYF
TRBJ2-5,TRBV18,.,.,TGTGCCAGCTCACCGGTTGGACAAGAGACCCAGTACTTC,CASSPVGQETQYF
TRBJ2-1,TRBV11-3,TRBD1,.,TGTGCCAGCAGCCCAGGGACAGGGGCTTACAATGAGCAGTTCTTC,CASSPGTGAYNEQFF
TRBJ1-6,TRBV30,.,.,TGTGCCTGGAGAGCAGCCTACAATTCACCCCTCCACTTT,CAWRAAYNSPLHF
TRBJ2-1,TRBV18,TRBD2,.,TGTGCCAGCTCACCACCAGGGACTAGCGGCAATGAGCAGTTCTTC,CASSPPGTSGNEQFF
TRBJ2-7,TRBV27,.,.,TGTGCCAGCAGTCAGAGGGGCGCAGGGGTCTCTAGGGGGGAGCAGTACTTC,CASSQRGAGVSRGEQYF
TRBJ1-2,TRBV30,TRBD1,.,TGTGCCTGGAGTGCAGGGGGCCATGGCTACACCTTC,CAWSAGGHGYTF
TRBJ1-1,TRBV7-2,.,.,TGTGCCAGCAGCTTAGGGGACACCCGGGAAGCTTTCTTT,CASSLGDTREAFF
TRBJ1-2,TRBV5-1,.,.,TGCGCCAGCAGCTTGGAACAGGAGGGCTACACCTTC,CASSLEQEGYTF
TRBJ2-2,TRBV18,.,.,TGTGCCAGCTCACCTGAGATTGCGGGGACCGGGGAGCTGTTTTTT,CASSPEIAGTGELFF
TRBJ1-2,TRBV7-6,.,.,TGTGCCAGCAGCTTAAATCCAGGGCCCGTCTATGGCTACACCTTC,CASSLNPGPVYGYTF
TRBJ1-2,TRBV30,TRBD1,.,TGTGCCTGGAGTGTAGGGACAGTCAATGGAGGCTACACCTTC,CAWSVGTVNGGYTF
TRBJ1-3,TRBV5-1,.,.,TGCGCCAGCAGCCTCGCCTCTGGAAACACCATATATTTT,CASSLASGNTIYF
TRBJ2-2,TRBV30,TRBD2,.,TGTGCCTGGTGCCCGGGACTAGCGACCGGGGAGCTGTTTTTT,CAWCPGLATGELFF
TRBJ2-7,TRBV5-4,TRBD2,.,TGTGCCAGCAGCTCGGGACTAGTAGCTTACGAGCAGTACTTC,CASSSGLVAYEQYF
TRBJ1-1,TRBV5-8,.,.,TGTGCCAGCAGCATTGGACAAGGCCCCGAAGCTTTCTTT,CASSIGQGPEAFF
TRBJ1-6,TRBV6-5,.,few,TGTGCCAGCAGTTACTCGGCGGAGGTTGAGGCCCTCCACTTT,CASSYSAEVEALHF
TRBJ2-7,TRBV18,.,.,TGTGCCAGCTCTACGTCAACCCCCTACGAGCAGTACTTC,CASSTSTPYEQYF
TRBJ1-5,TRBV7-2,TRBD1,.,TGTGCCAGCAGCTTAGGAGCCGGGACAGGGAGGACCAATCAGCCCCAGCATTTT,CASSLGAGTGRTNQPQHF
TRBJ2-3,TRBV10-3,TRBD2,.,TGTGCCATCAGTGAGCTACTAGCGGATTCCACAGATACGCAGTATTTT,CAISELLADSTDTQYF
TRBJ2-1,TRBV5-1,TRBD1,.,TGCGCCAGCAACGGTATGACAGGGGACAATGAGCAGTTCTTC,CASNGMTGDNEQFF
TRBJ2-7,TRBV30,.,.,TGTGCCTGGAGTGTCGACTGGCGCTACGAGCAGTACTTC,CAWSVDWRYEQYF